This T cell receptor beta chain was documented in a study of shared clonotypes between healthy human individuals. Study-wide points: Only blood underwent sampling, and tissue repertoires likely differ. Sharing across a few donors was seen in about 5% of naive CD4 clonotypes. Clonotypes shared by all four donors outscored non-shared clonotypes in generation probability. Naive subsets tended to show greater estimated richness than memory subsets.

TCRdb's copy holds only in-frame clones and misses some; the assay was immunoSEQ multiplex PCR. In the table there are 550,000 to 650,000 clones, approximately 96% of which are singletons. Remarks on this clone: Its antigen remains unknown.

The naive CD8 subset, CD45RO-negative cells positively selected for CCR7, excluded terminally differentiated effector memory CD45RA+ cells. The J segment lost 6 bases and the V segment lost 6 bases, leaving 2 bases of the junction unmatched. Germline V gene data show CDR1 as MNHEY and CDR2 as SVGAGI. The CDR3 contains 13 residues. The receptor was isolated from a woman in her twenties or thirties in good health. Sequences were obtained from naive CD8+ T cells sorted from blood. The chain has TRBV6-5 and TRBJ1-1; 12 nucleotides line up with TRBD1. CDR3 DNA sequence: TGTGCCAGCAGGGGACAGGGGGCGTCTGAAGCTTTCTTT. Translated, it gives CASRGQGASEAFF.